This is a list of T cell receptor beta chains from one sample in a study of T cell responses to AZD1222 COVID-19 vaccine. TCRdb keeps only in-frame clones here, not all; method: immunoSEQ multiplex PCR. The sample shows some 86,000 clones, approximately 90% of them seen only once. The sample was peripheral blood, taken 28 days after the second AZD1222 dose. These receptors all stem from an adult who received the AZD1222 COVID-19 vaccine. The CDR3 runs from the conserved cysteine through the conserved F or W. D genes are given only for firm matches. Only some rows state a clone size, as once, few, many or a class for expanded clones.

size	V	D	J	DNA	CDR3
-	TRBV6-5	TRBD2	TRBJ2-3	TGTGCCAGCAGGGCTAGCGGGGGGGCAATGGATACGCAGTATTTT	CASRASGGAMDTQYF
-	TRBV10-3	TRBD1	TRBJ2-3	TGTGCCACCGGACAGGGGGCCATAGATACGCAGTATTTT	CATGQGAIDTQYF
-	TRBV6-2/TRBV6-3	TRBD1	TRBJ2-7	TGTGCCAGCAGTTCGGACAGGGGGATTCGCCTCGAGCAGTACTTC	CASSSDRGIRLEQYF
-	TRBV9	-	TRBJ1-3	TGTGCCAGCAGCGTAGAGGCGGAGGGGACAACCATATATTTT	CASSVEAEGTTIYF
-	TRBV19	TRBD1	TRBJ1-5	TGTGCCAGTACCGTGACGCCGACAGGGTCCCAGCATTTT	CASTVTPTGSQHF
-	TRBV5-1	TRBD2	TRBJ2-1	TGCGCCAGCAGCCAAACTAGCGGGGGCGGGAATGAGCAGTTCTTC	CASSQTSGGGNEQFF
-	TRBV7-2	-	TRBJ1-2	TGTGCCAGCAGCTTAGACACCAACTATGGCTACACCTTC	CASSLDTNYGYTF
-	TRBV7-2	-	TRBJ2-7	TGTGCCAGCAGCTCCACCAACTACGAGCAGTACTTC	CASSSTNYEQYF
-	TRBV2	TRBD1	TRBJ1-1	TGTGCCAGCAGGATGGGACAGGGGAAGAACACTGAAGCTTTCTTT	CASRMGQGKNTEAFF
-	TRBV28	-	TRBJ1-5	TGTGCCAGCAGTTCGGCAGGGAATCAGCCCCAGCATTTT	CASSSAGNQPQHF
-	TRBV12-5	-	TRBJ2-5	TGTGCTAGTGGCCGTTCGACGGGCAGGGGGGGAGAGACCCAGTACTTC	CASGRSTGRGGETQYF
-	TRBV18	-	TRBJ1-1	TGTGCCAGCTCACCGAACAGGGACGAAGCTTTCTTT	CASSPNRDEAFF
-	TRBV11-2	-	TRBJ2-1	TGTGCCAGCAGCTTAACGCAGGGTATTAAGAATGAGCAGTTCTTC	CASSLTQGIKNEQFF
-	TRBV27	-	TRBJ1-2	TGTGCCAGCAGCTTCAAGGACCTGCATGGCTACACCTTC	CASSFKDLHGYTF
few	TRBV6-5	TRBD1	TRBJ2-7	TGTGCCAGCCGGGACAGGGTATGGGGCGAGCAGTACTTC	CASRDRVWGEQYF
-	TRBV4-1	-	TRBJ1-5	TGCGCCAGCAGCTATACTCCGACAGCTAGCAATCAGCCCCAGCATTTT	CASSYTPTASNQPQHF
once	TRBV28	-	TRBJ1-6	TGTGCCAGCAGACCCCAGGGGCCCTATAATTCACCCCTCCACTTT	CASRPQGPYNSPLHF
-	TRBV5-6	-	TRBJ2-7	TGTGCCAGCAGCTACGACAGATCCTACGAGCAGTACTTC	CASSYDRSYEQYF
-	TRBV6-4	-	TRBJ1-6	TGTGCCAGCAGTGACTCGCTCTGGGGGGATTCACCCCTCCACTTT	CASSDSLWGDSPLHF
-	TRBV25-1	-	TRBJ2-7	TGTGCCAGCAGTGGGTCCTGGTCCTACGAGCAGTACTTC	CASSGSWSYEQYF
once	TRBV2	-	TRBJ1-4	TGTGCCAGCAATACAGGGAGGAGTGAAAAACTGTTTTTT	CASNTGRSEKLFF
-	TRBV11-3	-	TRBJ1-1	TGTGCCAGCAGCTTAAGGGGCACTGAAGCTTTCTTT	CASSLRGTEAFF
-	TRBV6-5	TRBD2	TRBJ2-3	TGTGCCAGCAGTTACAAGGGACTAGTGTCAGATACGCAGTATTTT	CASSYKGLVSDTQYF
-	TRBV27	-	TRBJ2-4	TGTGCCAGCAGTTGGGGGAACATTCAGTACTTC	CASSWGNIQYF
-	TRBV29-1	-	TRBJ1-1	TGCAGCGTTGCTAGGGGGGGGATGAACACTGAAGCTTTCTTT	CSVARGGMNTEAFF
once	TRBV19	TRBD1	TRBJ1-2	TGTGCCAGTAGCAAAGACAGGGGCCTGGGCTACACCTTC	CASSKDRGLGYTF
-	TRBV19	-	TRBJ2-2	TGTGCCAGTAGTATTGCCGGCACGTTACTGCTAGGGGAGCTGTTTTTT	CASSIAGTLLLGELFF
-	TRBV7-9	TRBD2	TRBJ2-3	TGTGCCAGCAGCCTTACTAGCGGGGGGGCAGATACGCAGTATTTT	CASSLTSGGADTQYF
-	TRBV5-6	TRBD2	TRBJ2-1	TGTGCCAGCAGCTTGGTGTTTGGTAGCGGGCCCCGCTCCTACAATGAGCAGTTCTTC	CASSLVFGSGPRSYNEQFF
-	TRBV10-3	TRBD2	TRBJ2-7	TGTGCCAGCAAGGCAGGCGGGGGATTGTCCTACGAGCAGTACTTC	CASKAGGGLSYEQYF
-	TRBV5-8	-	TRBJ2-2	TGTGCCAGCAGCTTGGCAGGGGTGAGCACCGGGGAGCTGTTTTTT	CASSLAGVSTGELFF
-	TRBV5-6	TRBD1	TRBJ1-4	TGTGCCAGCAGCTCCGTGACAGGGGGAACAACTAATGAAAAACTGTTTTTT	CASSSVTGGTTNEKLFF
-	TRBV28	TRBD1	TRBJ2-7	TGTGCCAGCACCTCTACCGGTTGGGACAGAGACTTC	CASTSTGWDRDF
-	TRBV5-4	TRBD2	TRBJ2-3	TGTGCCAGCAGATCCCCCAGCGGGGGGGCCTGGGATACGCAGTATTTT	CASRSPSGGAWDTQYF
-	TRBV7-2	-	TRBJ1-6	TGTGCCAGCAGCGGAAGAGCCTTATCGAATCTCCACTTT	CASSGRALSNLHF
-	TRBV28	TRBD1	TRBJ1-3	TGTGCCAGCACCACGCCGAGGACAGGGGCTTTAAACTCTGGAAACACCATATATTTT	CASTTPRTGALNSGNTIYF
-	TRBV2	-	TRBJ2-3	TGTGCCAGCAGTCCCCAGCTAGTTCGGGCAGATACGCAGTATTTT	CASSPQLVRADTQYF